This entry describes one T cell receptor (beta chain). Its specificity is not known. This record belongs to a study of chemoradiotherapy in HPV16-positive cancers. Study-level results: Candidate HPV-specific clones and E7-related TCR motifs grew in tumor during treatment. HPV-specific T cells were functionally defined from only two HPV16-positive patients. HPV-responsive T-cell expansion during chemoradiotherapy was linked to improved recurrence-free survival in HPV16-positive patients.

The assay was immunoSEQ multiplex PCR, and TCRdb's table has in-frame clones only and misses some. The sample has over 1,500 clones, roughly 80% seen once; the top ten hold about an eighth. CDR3 length: 16 amino acids. Germline assignment: CDR1 LNHDA and CDR2 SQIVND (reference sequence). Between the trimmed V and J ends, which lost 5 bases and 2 bases, there was a span of 16 bases. Samples were taken several times over chemoradiotherapy. This receptor was obtained from a human donor with HPV-associated anogenital cancer. The sequencing here drew on tumor tissue, taken from a patient who underwent chemoradiotherapy. The chain recombines TRBV19 with TRBJ2-1, with D possibly TRBD2 on 6 matching bases. The CDR3 nucleotides read TGTGCCAGTAGTGTTACCTCGGGACTCCCCTACAATGAGCAGTTCTTC. Its protein is CASSVTSGLPYNEQFF.